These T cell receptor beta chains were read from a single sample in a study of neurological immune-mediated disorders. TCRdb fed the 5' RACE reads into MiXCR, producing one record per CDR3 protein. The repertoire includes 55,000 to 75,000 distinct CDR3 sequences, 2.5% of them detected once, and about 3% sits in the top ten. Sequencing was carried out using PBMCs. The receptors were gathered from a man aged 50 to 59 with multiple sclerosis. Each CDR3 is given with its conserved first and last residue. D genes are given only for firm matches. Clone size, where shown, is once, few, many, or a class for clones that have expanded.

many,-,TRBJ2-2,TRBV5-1,CASSQRTGTGELFF,TGCGCCAGCAGCCAACGGACTGGCACCGGGGAGCTGTTTTTT
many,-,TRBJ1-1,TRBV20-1,CSARDMVDTEAFF,TGCAGTGCTAGAGATATGGTGGACACTGAAGCTTTCTTT
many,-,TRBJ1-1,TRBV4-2,CASSQAVGGLTTEAFF,TGTGCCAGCAGCCAAGCGGTGGGAGGTCTGACCACTGAAGCTTTCTTT
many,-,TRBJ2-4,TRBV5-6,CASSLQVAKNIQYF,TGTGCCAGCAGCCTTCAAGTAGCCAAAAACATTCAGTACTTC
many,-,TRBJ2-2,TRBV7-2,CASSFFGGRLGANTGELFF,TGTGCCAGCAGCTTTTTCGGTGGGAGGCTGGGGGCGAACACCGGGGAGCTGTTTTTT
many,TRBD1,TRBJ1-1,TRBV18,CASSPPSGQLGTEAFF,TGTGCCAGCTCACCACCCTCGGGACAGTTGGGGACTGAAGCTTTCTTT
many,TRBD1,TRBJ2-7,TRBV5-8,CASSSRDRFHEQYF,TGTGCCAGCAGCTCGCGGGACAGGTTCCACGAGCAGTACTTC
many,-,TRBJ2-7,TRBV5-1,CASNQAGPPDEQYF,TGCGCCAGCAACCAAGCCGGGCCGCCGGACGAGCAGTACTTC
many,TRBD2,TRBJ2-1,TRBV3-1,CASRPAFWRGLGNEQFF,TGTGCCAGCAGACCCGCCTTTTGGCGGGGGTTAGGCAATGAGCAGTTCTTC
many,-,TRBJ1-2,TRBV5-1,CASRDPLRGYTF,TGCGCCAGCAGAGACCCCCTGAGGGGCTACACCTTC
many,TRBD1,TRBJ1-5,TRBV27,CASSSGTGGGNQPQHF,TGTGCCAGCAGTTCCGGGACAGGGGGCGGCAATCAGCCCCAGCATTTT
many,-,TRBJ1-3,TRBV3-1,CASSQVVWNSGNTIYF,TGTGCCAGCAGCCAAGTCGTCTGGAACTCTGGAAACACCATATATTTT
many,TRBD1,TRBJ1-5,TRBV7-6,CASSLGSGTVGNQPQHF,TGTGCCAGCAGCCTAGGAAGCGGGACAGTGGGCAATCAGCCCCAGCATTTT
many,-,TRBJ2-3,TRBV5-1,CASSGSLTDTQYF,TGCGCCAGTTCCGGGTCTCTCACAGATACGCAGTATTTT
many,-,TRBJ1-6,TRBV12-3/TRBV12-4,CASSLTGGGNSPLHF,TGTGCCAGCAGTTTAACTGGGGGTGGAAATTCACCCCTCCACTTT
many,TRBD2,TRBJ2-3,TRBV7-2,CASSTPGLAGETTDTQYF,TGTGCCAGCAGCACCCCAGGGTTAGCGGGGGAGACCACAGATACGCAGTATTTT
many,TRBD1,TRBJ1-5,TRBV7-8,CASSPGQGREPQHF,TGTGCCAGCAGCCCAGGACAGGGGAGGGAACCCCAGCATTTT
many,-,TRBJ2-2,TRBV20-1,CSAKTGRVTGELFF,TGCAGTGCGAAAACCGGCAGGGTCACCGGGGAGCTGTTTTTT
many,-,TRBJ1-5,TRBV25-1,CASRDAGAGQPQHF,TGTGCCAGCAGGGATGCAGGGGCGGGTCAGCCCCAGCATTTT
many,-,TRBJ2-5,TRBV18,CASSRWDTEGTQYF,TGTGCCAGCTCACGATGGGACACCGAGGGGACCCAGTACTTC
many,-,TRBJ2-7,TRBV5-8,CASSLLSRNYEQYF,TGTGCCAGCAGCTTACTTTCGAGGAACTACGAGCAGTACTTC
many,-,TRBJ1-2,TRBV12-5,CASGSENYGYTF,TGTGCTAGTGGTTCCGAGAACTATGGCTACACCTTC
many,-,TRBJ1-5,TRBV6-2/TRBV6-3,CASSWVRGPQHF,TGTGCCAGCAGTTGGGTAAGAGGGCCCCAGCATTTT
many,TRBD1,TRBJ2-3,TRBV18,CASSPLPGQGTDTQYF,TGTGCCAGCTCACCCTTACCGGGACAGGGCACAGATACGCAGTATTTT
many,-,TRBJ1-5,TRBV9,CASSVAPSNQPQHF,TGTGCCAGCAGCGTAGCACCGAGCAATCAGCCCCAGCATTTT
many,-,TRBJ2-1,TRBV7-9,CASSLAHGPNRAGNEQFF,TGTGCCAGCAGCTTAGCGCATGGTCCCAACAGGGCAGGCAATGAGCAGTTCTTC
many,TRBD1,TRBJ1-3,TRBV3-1,CASSSGTVHSGNTIYF,TGTGCCAGCAGCTCTGGGACAGTTCACTCTGGAAACACCATATATTTT
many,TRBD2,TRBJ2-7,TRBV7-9,CASSSPPGSGGPSSYEQYF,TGTGCCAGCAGTTCGCCCCCGGGAAGCGGGGGCCCTAGCTCCTACGAGCAGTACTTC
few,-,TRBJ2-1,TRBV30,CAWQPGINEQFF,TGTGCCTGGCAGCCGGGGATAAATGAGCAGTTCTTC
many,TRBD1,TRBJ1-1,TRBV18,CASSPVPGQKAFF,TGTGCCAGCTCTCCAGTTCCGGGACAGAAAGCTTTCTTT
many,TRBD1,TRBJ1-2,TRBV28,CASSLPGQVMDYGYTF,TGTGCCAGCAGTCTCCCGGGACAGGTCATGGACTATGGCTACACCTTC
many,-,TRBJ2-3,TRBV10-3,CATKGRRGLASTDTQYF,TGTGCCACAAAGGGGAGGAGGGGGTTGGCCTCCACAGATACGCAGTATTTT
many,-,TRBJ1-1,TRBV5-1,CASSFLGGDTEAFF,TGCGCCAGCAGCTTTTTAGGGGGAGACACTGAAGCTTTCTTT
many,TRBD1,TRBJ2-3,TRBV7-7,CASSLGTGRTDTQYF,TGTGCCAGCAGCTTAGGGACAGGGAGGACAGATACGCAGTATTTT
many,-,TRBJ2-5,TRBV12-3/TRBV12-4,CASSLTSSQETQYF,TGTGCCAGCAGTTTGACGTCCAGCCAAGAGACCCAGTACTTC
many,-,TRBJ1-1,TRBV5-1,CASSMLGLGPSGAFF,TGCGCCAGCAGCATGTTAGGGTTGGGCCCCTCTGGAGCTTTCTTT
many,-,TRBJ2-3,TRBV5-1,CASSLGGADTDTQYF,TGCGCCAGCAGCTTGGGGGGGGCCGACACAGATACGCAGTATTTT
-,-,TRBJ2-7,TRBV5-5,CASSLSGAYEQYF,TGTGCCAGCAGCTTGTCGGGAGCCTACGAGCAGTACTTC
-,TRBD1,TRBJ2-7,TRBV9,CASSPTGVIYEQYF,TGTGCCAGCAGCCCGACAGGGGTCATCTACGAGCAGTACTTC
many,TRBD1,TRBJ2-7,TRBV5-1,CASSTGTGGPYEQYF,TGCGCCAGCAGCACCGGGACAGGGGGCCCCTACGAGCAGTACTTC
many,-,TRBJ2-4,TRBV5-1,CASSSAVENIQYF,TGCGCCAGCAGCTCGGCCGTCGAAAACATTCAGTACTTC
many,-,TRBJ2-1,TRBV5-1,CASSRLSIAYVGMDNEQFF,TGCGCCAGCAGCAGGCTCAGCATCGCGTATGTGGGGATGGACAATGAGCAGTTCTTC
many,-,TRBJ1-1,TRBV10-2,CASTPPGRMNTEAFF,TGCGCCAGCACTCCCCCCGGGAGGATGAACACTGAAGCTTTCTTT
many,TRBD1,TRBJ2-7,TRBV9,CASSVGSGTGSYEQYF,TGTGCCAGCAGCGTAGGTTCTGGGACAGGCTCCTACGAGCAGTACTTC
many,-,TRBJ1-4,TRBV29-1,CSVEGGGEKLFF,TGCAGCGTTGAAGGGGGGGGGGAAAAACTGTTTTTT
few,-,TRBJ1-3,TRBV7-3,CASSFMDSSGKNIYF,TGTGCCAGCAGCTTCATGGACAGCTCTGGAAAAAACATATATTTT
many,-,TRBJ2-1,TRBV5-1,CASSFYLSYNEQFF,TGCGCCAGCAGCTTCTACTTATCCTACAATGAGCAGTTCTTC
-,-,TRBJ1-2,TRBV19,CASSITAYGYTF,TGTGCCAGTAGTATAACAGCCTATGGCTACACCTTC
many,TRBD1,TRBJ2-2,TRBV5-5,CASSPGQGITGELFF,TGTGCCAGCAGCCCGGGACAGGGGATTACCGGGGAGCTGTTTTTT
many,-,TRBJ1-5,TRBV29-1,CSFRAGNQPQHF,TGCAGCTTCAGGGCCGGCAATCAGCCCCAGCATTTT
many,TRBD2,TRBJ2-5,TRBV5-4,CASSLSSGGQETQYF,TGTGCCAGCAGCTTGAGTAGCGGGGGACAAGAGACCCAGTACTTC
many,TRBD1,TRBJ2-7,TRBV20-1,CSARPGGSYEQYF,TGCAGTGCAAGACCAGGGGGTAGCTACGAGCAGTACTTC
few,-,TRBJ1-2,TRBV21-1,CASSKTRGQGEGLTF,TGTGCCAGCAGCAAAACGCGGGGACAGGGTGAAGGCTTAACCTTC
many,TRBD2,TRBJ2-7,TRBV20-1,CSAEAERGTYEQYF,TGCAGTGCTGAGGCAGAGCGGGGGACCTACGAGCAGTACTTC
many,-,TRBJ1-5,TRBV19,CASSIFAEYSNQPQHF,TGTGCCAGTAGTATTTTTGCCGAATATAGCAATCAGCCCCAGCATTTT
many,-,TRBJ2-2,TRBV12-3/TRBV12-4,CASNTKVASTGELFF,TGTGCCAGCAACACAAAGGTAGCTTCCACCGGGGAGCTGTTTTTT
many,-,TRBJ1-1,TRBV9,CASSVGRGGTEAFF,TGTGCCAGCAGCGTAGGCAGGGGAGGGACTGAAGCTTTCTTT
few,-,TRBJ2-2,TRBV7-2,CASSLRGGRNGELFF,TGTGCCAGCAGCTTAAGGGGGGGGCGGAACGGGGAGCTGTTTTTT
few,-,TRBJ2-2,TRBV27,CASSFEVNTGELFF,TGTGCCAGCAGTTTTGAAGTGAACACCGGGGAGCTGTTTTTT
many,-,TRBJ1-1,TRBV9,CASSVGSNTEAFF,TGTGCCAGCAGCGTAGGGTCGAACACTGAAGCTTTCTTT